Sequencing of this TCR beta chain was carried out in a study of blood T cell repertoires in COVID-19. On the study more broadly: Acute-phase and convalescent COVID-19 samples originated in the United States, Italy and Spain.

In the authors' workflow: Reference gene primer amplification yielded estimated nucleated cell counts. Some clones are missing from TCRdb's copy, which holds only in-frame ones; the method was immunoSEQ multiplex PCR. The D gene and trimming were derived from the DNA, and the V and J assignments and clone size from that table. The sample holds approximately 84,000 clones, just under 80% seen once. The sequence was obtained from a human donor in a cohort sampled during active COVID-19. Sequenced input: peripheral blood.

The chain's CDR3 is CASSQPGDTEAFF. CDR3 sequence (DNA): TGTGCCAGCAGCCAACCCGGTGACACTGAAGCTTTCTTT. This rearrangement joins TRBV28 to TRBJ1-1, with D unclear. CDR3 length equals 13 residues. V dropped 6 bases and J dropped 3 bases, with 11 bases sitting between them. Germline V gene lookup returns CDR1 MDHEN and CDR2 SYDVKM.